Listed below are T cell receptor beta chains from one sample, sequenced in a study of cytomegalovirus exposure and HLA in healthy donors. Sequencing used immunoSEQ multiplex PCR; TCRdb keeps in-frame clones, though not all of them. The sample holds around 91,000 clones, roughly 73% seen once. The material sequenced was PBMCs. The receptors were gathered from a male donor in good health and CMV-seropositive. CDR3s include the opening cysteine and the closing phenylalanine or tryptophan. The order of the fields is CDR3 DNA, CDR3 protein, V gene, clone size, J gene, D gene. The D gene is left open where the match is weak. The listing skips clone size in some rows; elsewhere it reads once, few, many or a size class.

cdr3_nt: TGTGCCAGCAGAGAAGGGCAAAACTATGGCTACACCTTC; cdr3_aa: CASREGQNYGYTF; v_call: TRBV2; clone_size: NA; j_call: TRBJ1-2; d_call: NA
cdr3_nt: TGTGCCAGCAGTTGGACAGGAGACACCGGGGAGCTGTTTTTT; cdr3_aa: CASSWTGDTGELFF; v_call: TRBV6-5; clone_size: NA; j_call: TRBJ2-2; d_call: TRBD1
cdr3_nt: TGTGCCAGCAGTTTAGGACAGGGCAATCAGCCCCAGCATTTT; cdr3_aa: CASSLGQGNQPQHF; v_call: TRBV27; clone_size: NA; j_call: TRBJ1-5; d_call: TRBD1
cdr3_nt: TGTGCCTGGAACCACAGGGGGAGCTCCTATAATTCACCCCTCCACTTT; cdr3_aa: CAWNHRGSSYNSPLHF; v_call: TRBV30; clone_size: NA; j_call: TRBJ1-6; d_call: TRBD1
cdr3_nt: TGTGCCAGCAGCGGGACACGAAGAAACACCATATATTTT; cdr3_aa: CASSGTRRNTIYF; v_call: TRBV9; clone_size: once; j_call: TRBJ1-3; d_call: NA
cdr3_nt: TGTGCCAGCAGCCTTGAAGGGGGCTGGCTATCCTACGAGCAGTACTTC; cdr3_aa: CASSLEGGWLSYEQYF; v_call: TRBV7-6; clone_size: NA; j_call: TRBJ2-7; d_call: TRBD1
cdr3_nt: TGTGCCAGCAAAAACAGGGTAACTGAGGCTTTCTTT; cdr3_aa: CASKNRVTEAFF; v_call: TRBV28; clone_size: NA; j_call: TRBJ1-1; d_call: NA
cdr3_nt: TGTGCCAGCAGTTCGAGGACAGGGATTGGGAATCAGCCCCAGCATTTT; cdr3_aa: CASSSRTGIGNQPQHF; v_call: TRBV27; clone_size: NA; j_call: TRBJ1-5; d_call: TRBD1
cdr3_nt: TGTGCCAGCAGCCAATATACTACGGGAACTCTGGGCGAGCAGTACTTC; cdr3_aa: CASSQYTTGTLGEQYF; v_call: TRBV4-2; clone_size: NA; j_call: TRBJ2-7; d_call: NA
cdr3_nt: TGTGCCAGCAGCCGAGTGCGGGACTCCTACGAGCAGTACTTC; cdr3_aa: CASSRVRDSYEQYF; v_call: TRBV7-9; clone_size: NA; j_call: TRBJ2-7; d_call: NA
cdr3_nt: TGTGCCAGCAGCTCGAGTAGCCCCATCCTCGGAAACACCATATATTTT; cdr3_aa: CASSSSSPILGNTIYF; v_call: TRBV7-6; clone_size: NA; j_call: TRBJ1-3; d_call: NA
cdr3_nt: TGTGCCAGCAGCTTGATGGCTAGCGGGGGGTATGGGGATACGCAGTATTTT; cdr3_aa: CASSLMASGGYGDTQYF; v_call: TRBV5-8; clone_size: NA; j_call: TRBJ2-3; d_call: TRBD2
cdr3_nt: TGCACCAGCAGTGAGCGGGAAGGTGGGAGGTACGAGCAGTACTTC; cdr3_aa: CTSSEREGGRYEQYF; v_call: TRBV10-2; clone_size: NA; j_call: TRBJ2-7; d_call: TRBD2
cdr3_nt: TGTGCCAGCAGTATCCAGACAGGGCCAGATACGCAGTATTTT; cdr3_aa: CASSIQTGPDTQYF; v_call: TRBV28; clone_size: NA; j_call: TRBJ2-3; d_call: TRBD1
cdr3_nt: TGTGCCAGCAGCGCGCTACAGGGGAATGAGCAGTTCTTC; cdr3_aa: CASSALQGNEQFF; v_call: TRBV7-8; clone_size: NA; j_call: TRBJ2-1; d_call: TRBD1
cdr3_nt: TGTGCCAGCAGTTTTGTCTTCACGACAGGGGGCGGATATGGCTACACCTTC; cdr3_aa: CASSFVFTTGGGYGYTF; v_call: TRBV27; clone_size: NA; j_call: TRBJ1-2; d_call: TRBD1
cdr3_nt: TGTGCCAGCAGCTCACATCACACCGGGGAGCTGTTTTTT; cdr3_aa: CASSSHHTGELFF; v_call: TRBV5-4; clone_size: NA; j_call: TRBJ2-2; d_call: NA
cdr3_nt: TGTGCCAGCAGTGTTCACACAGGGGGCAGAAAGACCCAGTACTTC; cdr3_aa: CASSVHTGGRKTQYF; v_call: TRBV25-1; clone_size: NA; j_call: TRBJ2-5; d_call: TRBD1
cdr3_nt: TGTGCCTGGAGTGTACCCGGGACTGCCAAAAACATTCAGTACTTC; cdr3_aa: CAWSVPGTAKNIQYF; v_call: TRBV30; clone_size: NA; j_call: TRBJ2-4; d_call: NA
cdr3_nt: TGTGCCAGCAGCTTAGGGGCTAGCGGGAGGGCCACCGGGGAGCTGTTTTTT; cdr3_aa: CASSLGASGRATGELFF; v_call: TRBV11-2; clone_size: once; j_call: TRBJ2-2; d_call: TRBD2
cdr3_nt: TGTGCCAGCAGCCGCCGGGACAGGGCCTACGAGCAGTACTTC; cdr3_aa: CASSRRDRAYEQYF; v_call: TRBV7-9; clone_size: NA; j_call: TRBJ2-7; d_call: TRBD1
cdr3_nt: TGTGCCAGCAGTTTATCGACAGGGGATCAGCCCCAGCATTTT; cdr3_aa: CASSLSTGDQPQHF; v_call: TRBV27; clone_size: NA; j_call: TRBJ1-5; d_call: TRBD1
cdr3_nt: TGTGCCAGCAGTGACTCTTTTCCATACAATGAGCAGTTCTTC; cdr3_aa: CASSDSFPYNEQFF; v_call: TRBV28; clone_size: NA; j_call: TRBJ2-1; d_call: NA
cdr3_nt: TGTGCCAGCAAAAAACTCGCGAACACTGAAGCTTTCTTT; cdr3_aa: CASKKLANTEAFF; v_call: TRBV6-1; clone_size: few; j_call: TRBJ1-1; d_call: NA
cdr3_nt: TGTGCCAGCAGTACCTTTGAAGCGGGAAAAACGGAGACCCAGTACTTC; cdr3_aa: CASSTFEAGKTETQYF; v_call: TRBV6-6; clone_size: few; j_call: TRBJ2-5; d_call: TRBD2
cdr3_nt: TGTGCCAGCAGCCCAAGACAGGGGATAAATACGCAGTATTTT; cdr3_aa: CASSPRQGINTQYF; v_call: TRBV7-2; clone_size: NA; j_call: TRBJ2-3; d_call: TRBD1
cdr3_nt: TGTGCCAGCAGCCCCCAGGGCCGGCGGGGCCAAGAGACCCAGTACTTC; cdr3_aa: CASSPQGRRGQETQYF; v_call: TRBV7-7; clone_size: NA; j_call: TRBJ2-5; d_call: NA
cdr3_nt: TGTGCCAGCAGCCGACAGAGCGCCGGGGAGCTGTTTTTT; cdr3_aa: CASSRQSAGELFF; v_call: TRBV7-9; clone_size: NA; j_call: TRBJ2-2; d_call: NA
cdr3_nt: TGTGCCAGCAGTTTGACAGGGGGATCAACTAATGAAAAACTGTTTTTT; cdr3_aa: CASSLTGGSTNEKLFF; v_call: TRBV27; clone_size: NA; j_call: TRBJ1-4; d_call: TRBD1
cdr3_nt: TGTGCCAGCAGTTTATCGGCAGGAGGGACCGGGGAGCTGTTTTTT; cdr3_aa: CASSLSAGGTGELFF; v_call: TRBV27; clone_size: NA; j_call: TRBJ2-2; d_call: NA
cdr3_nt: TGTGCCACGCGACAGGGGGCTAGTTATGGCTACACCTTC; cdr3_aa: CATRQGASYGYTF; v_call: TRBV6-5; clone_size: NA; j_call: TRBJ1-2; d_call: TRBD1
cdr3_nt: TGTGCCAGCAGTGGACAGGGGGGAACTGAAGCTTTCTTT; cdr3_aa: CASSGQGGTEAFF; v_call: TRBV27; clone_size: NA; j_call: TRBJ1-1; d_call: TRBD1
cdr3_nt: TGTGCCAGTAGTGCCACCGGGACAGGGCTGGCCTACGAGCAGTACTTC; cdr3_aa: CASSATGTGLAYEQYF; v_call: TRBV19; clone_size: NA; j_call: TRBJ2-7; d_call: TRBD1
cdr3_nt: TGTGCCAGCAGTAAAACCCCCGGGACTAGCGGGGGACACGTAACAGATACGCAGTATTTT; cdr3_aa: CASSKTPGTSGGHVTDTQYF; v_call: TRBV2; clone_size: NA; j_call: TRBJ2-3; d_call: TRBD2
cdr3_nt: TGTGCCAGCAGCCAGGGGGGCGGACTCATGAACACTGAAGCTTTCTTT; cdr3_aa: CASSQGGGLMNTEAFF; v_call: TRBV27; clone_size: few; j_call: TRBJ1-1; d_call: TRBD1
cdr3_nt: TGTGCCACCCGACAGGGGTACAGCACTGAAGCTTTCTTT; cdr3_aa: CATRQGYSTEAFF; v_call: TRBV19; clone_size: NA; j_call: TRBJ1-1; d_call: TRBD1
cdr3_nt: TGCGCCAGCAGCTTGGTCGGCTCATCATGGGCTAACACTGAAGCTTTCTTT; cdr3_aa: CASSLVGSSWANTEAFF; v_call: TRBV5-1; clone_size: NA; j_call: TRBJ1-1; d_call: NA
cdr3_nt: TGTGCCAGCGAGGACAGGGCCACACGGGTGAACACTGAAGCTTTCTTT; cdr3_aa: CASEDRATRVNTEAFF; v_call: TRBV10-3; clone_size: few; j_call: TRBJ1-1; d_call: TRBD1
cdr3_nt: TGTGCCAGCAGTCAAACCTGGACTGGCTATTATGGCTACACCTTC; cdr3_aa: CASSQTWTGYYGYTF; v_call: TRBV27; clone_size: NA; j_call: TRBJ1-2; d_call: NA
cdr3_nt: TGTGCCAGCAGCCGGGGACTAGCGGTATCCGATACGCAGTATTTT; cdr3_aa: CASSRGLAVSDTQYF; v_call: TRBV7-3; clone_size: NA; j_call: TRBJ2-3; d_call: TRBD2
cdr3_nt: TGTGCCTGCTGGACAGGGGTCCCCTACGAGCAGTACTTC; cdr3_aa: CACWTGVPYEQYF; v_call: TRBV30; clone_size: NA; j_call: TRBJ2-7; d_call: TRBD1
cdr3_nt: TGTGCCAGCAGCCAAGCGGCGGGACAGACCTACGAGCAGTACTTC; cdr3_aa: CASSQAAGQTYEQYF; v_call: TRBV4-2; clone_size: NA; j_call: TRBJ2-7; d_call: NA
cdr3_nt: TGTGCCTGGAGCGAAATTCGAGACTACAATGAGCAGTTCTTC; cdr3_aa: CAWSEIRDYNEQFF; v_call: TRBV30; clone_size: few; j_call: TRBJ2-1; d_call: NA
cdr3_nt: TGTGCCAGCACCTCATCGGCGGGGTACGGCTACACCTTC; cdr3_aa: CASTSSAGYGYTF; v_call: TRBV28; clone_size: NA; j_call: TRBJ1-2; d_call: NA
cdr3_nt: TGTGCCTGGATCAGCAGCAGGGGGTATGGCTACACCTTC; cdr3_aa: CAWISSRGYGYTF; v_call: TRBV30; clone_size: NA; j_call: TRBJ1-2; d_call: TRBD1
cdr3_nt: TGTGCCAGCAGTAGGACAGGGCACGAGCAGTACTTC; cdr3_aa: CASSRTGHEQYF; v_call: TRBV6-5; clone_size: NA; j_call: TRBJ2-7; d_call: TRBD1
cdr3_nt: TGTGCCAGCAGTTCAGCGGGACTGAGGGCCTACGAGCAGTACTTC; cdr3_aa: CASSSAGLRAYEQYF; v_call: TRBV5-6; clone_size: NA; j_call: TRBJ2-7; d_call: TRBD2
cdr3_nt: TGTGCCAGTAGTTCAGGTGGTCAGCCCCAGCATTTT; cdr3_aa: CASSSGGQPQHF; v_call: TRBV19; clone_size: few; j_call: TRBJ1-5; d_call: NA
cdr3_nt: TGTGCCAGCAGGATTCAGGGCCTTAGCAATCAGCCCCAGCATTTT; cdr3_aa: CASRIQGLSNQPQHF; v_call: TRBV28; clone_size: once; j_call: TRBJ1-5; d_call: NA
cdr3_nt: TGTGCCAGCAGTGCCGGACAGGGGGCATTCTACTATGGCTACACCTTC; cdr3_aa: CASSAGQGAFYYGYTF; v_call: TRBV6-4; clone_size: NA; j_call: TRBJ1-2; d_call: TRBD1
cdr3_nt: TGTGCCAGCTCACCAACGGGACAGGGGGCGCGGGACTACTATGGCTACACCTTC; cdr3_aa: CASSPTGQGARDYYGYTF; v_call: TRBV18; clone_size: few; j_call: TRBJ1-2; d_call: TRBD1
cdr3_nt: TGTGCCAGCAGCGTACAGGGAAGTAATTCACCCCTCCACTTT; cdr3_aa: CASSVQGSNSPLHF; v_call: TRBV9; clone_size: NA; j_call: TRBJ1-6; d_call: NA
cdr3_nt: TGCGCCAGCCGCGAATCAGGGGCCCAAGAGACCCAGTACTTC; cdr3_aa: CASRESGAQETQYF; v_call: TRBV5-1; clone_size: once; j_call: TRBJ2-5; d_call: NA
cdr3_nt: TGTGCCACCAGCAGAGAGGCAGTGGGGCTCTACGAGCAGTACTTC; cdr3_aa: CATSREAVGLYEQYF; v_call: TRBV15; clone_size: NA; j_call: TRBJ2-7; d_call: NA
cdr3_nt: TGTGCCTGGAGTGTACCCTTGCGCTACGAGCAGTACTTC; cdr3_aa: CAWSVPLRYEQYF; v_call: TRBV30; clone_size: NA; j_call: TRBJ2-7; d_call: NA
cdr3_nt: TGTGCCAGCAGCCATCGACAGGCCTACGAGCAGTACTTC; cdr3_aa: CASSHRQAYEQYF; v_call: TRBV13; clone_size: NA; j_call: TRBJ2-7; d_call: NA
cdr3_nt: TGTGCCAGCAGGGGACAGGGGGCAGCAACTAATGAAAAACTGTTTTTT; cdr3_aa: CASRGQGAATNEKLFF; v_call: TRBV27; clone_size: NA; j_call: TRBJ1-4; d_call: TRBD1
cdr3_nt: TGCGCCAGCAGCTTGGGCGGGGGGGGCCAAGAGACCCAGTACTTC; cdr3_aa: CASSLGGGGQETQYF; v_call: TRBV5-1; clone_size: NA; j_call: TRBJ2-5; d_call: TRBD2
cdr3_nt: TGTGCCAGCTCACCGGACTCGAGCCCGGCGGCCGGGGAGCTGTTTTTT; cdr3_aa: CASSPDSSPAAGELFF; v_call: TRBV18; clone_size: NA; j_call: TRBJ2-2; d_call: NA
cdr3_nt: TGTGCCAGTAGTACGACAGTATGGAACACTGAAGCTTTCTTT; cdr3_aa: CASSTTVWNTEAFF; v_call: TRBV19; clone_size: NA; j_call: TRBJ1-1; d_call: NA